This TCR beta chain emerged from a study of blood T cell repertoires in COVID-19. This CDR3 contains 14 residues. V was trimmed by 6 bases and J by 4 bases, leaving 16 bases between them. Germline CDR1 MNHEY, CDR2 SVGAGI. Produced via immunoSEQ multiplex PCR; TCRdb's table is partial and in-frame only. This table has about 90,000 clones, 80% appearing once. Sequenced sample: peripheral blood. The sequence came from a woman aged 65 to 85 with acute or convalescent COVID-19. The chain couples TRBV6-5 to TRBJ2-7; D gene ambiguous. The CDR3 DNA is TGTGCCAGCAGCGAGACTTTCGGAGAATACGAGCAGTACTTC. Protein: CASSETFGEYEQYF.